A selection of T cell receptor beta chains follows, all from one sample in a study of shared clonotypes between healthy human individuals. Sequencing was performed with immunoSEQ multiplex PCR; in TCRdb, only in-frame clones are kept and a portion is missing. The sample lists hundreds of thousands of clones, about 95% occurring once. Specimen: naive CD8+ T cells sorted from blood. The receptors were sampled from a woman between 25 and 40 years old in good health. Each CDR3 is given with its conserved first and last residue. The order of the fields is clone size, D gene, J gene, V gene, CDR3 DNA, CDR3 protein. D genes are given only for firm matches. The size field is filled for only some rows; it gives once, few, many or a size class.

- - TRBJ2-6 TRBV6-5 TGTGCCAGCAGGGGACTCTCTGGGGCCAACGTCCTGACTTTC CASRGLSGANVLTF
- - TRBJ2-7 TRBV27 TGTGCCAGCAGTCCTGGCGGGTACTCCTACGAGCAGTACTTC CASSPGGYSYEQYF
- - TRBJ2-2 TRBV7-9 TGTGCCAGCAACATAGAATGGCGGGATAACACCGGGGAGCTGTTTTTT CASNIEWRDNTGELFF
- - TRBJ2-2 TRBV14 TGTGCCAGCAGCCAATACTCGACCGGGGAGCTGTTTTTT CASSQYSTGELFF
- TRBD2 TRBJ2-7 TRBV4-1 TGCGCCAGCAGCCAAGGACTAGCGACAACCTACGAGCAGTACTTC CASSQGLATTYEQYF
- - TRBJ2-1 TRBV27 TGTGCCAGCAGTTTCGGGGGAGGGGGGAATGATGAGCAGTTCTTC CASSFGGGGNDEQFF
- TRBD2 TRBJ2-1 TRBV29-1 TGCAGTGTGGTACTAGCGGGAGTCCATGAGCAGTTCTTC CSVVLAGVHEQFF
once - TRBJ1-2 TRBV2 TGTGCCAGCAGAGATCCGGGGATAGGGGCAAGGGACTATGGCTACACCTTC CASRDPGIGARDYGYTF
- TRBD1 TRBJ1-6 TRBV27 TGTGCCAGCAGTTTATCACAGGGGATTCGGTCACCCCTCCACTTT CASSLSQGIRSPLHF
- - TRBJ1-2 TRBV7-9 TGTGCCAGCAGCCCATTTGTCCCTGGCGGCTACACCTTC CASSPFVPGGYTF
- - TRBJ2-3 TRBV5-1 TGCGCCAGCAGCTTGGTGATCGCAGATACGCAGTATTTT CASSLVIADTQYF
- - TRBJ2-3 TRBV5-6 TGTGCCAGCAGCTTGGGAGGGCTACCAGATACGCAGTATTTT CASSLGGLPDTQYF
- - TRBJ2-1 TRBV27 TGTGCCAGCAGTTTAACAGGCTACAATGAGCAGTTCTTC CASSLTGYNEQFF
- - TRBJ2-1 TRBV5-1 TGCGCCAGCACTAAAGCGGAGGGGACCTACAATGAGCAGTTCTTC CASTKAEGTYNEQFF
- - TRBJ1-1 TRBV2 TGTGCCAGCAGGGGCCTCCGGGACCGGAGGAACACTGAAGCTTTCTTT CASRGLRDRRNTEAFF
- - TRBJ2-5 TRBV9 TGTGCCAGCAGCGTAGCTACTGGGGGGCAGGAGACCCAGTACTTC CASSVATGGQETQYF
- - TRBJ2-7 TRBV11-1 TGTGCCAGCAGCTTCAGGGGTGGAACCTACGAGCAGTACTTC CASSFRGGTYEQYF
- - TRBJ2-2 TRBV5-8 TGTGCCAGCAGCCGGGACAAAGCGAACACCGGGGAGCTGTTTTTT CASSRDKANTGELFF
- TRBD1 TRBJ2-5 TRBV5-6 TGTGCCAGCAGCCATTACAGGGGGCGTGGGCAAGAGACCCAGTACTTC CASSHYRGRGQETQYF
- - TRBJ1-1 TRBV6-1 TGTGCCAGCAGTGAAACCAGGCTGTACACTGAAGCTTTCTTT CASSETRLYTEAFF
- TRBD2 TRBJ2-3 TRBV18 TGTGCCAGCTCACTACTAGCGGGACGAGATACGCAGTATTTT CASSLLAGRDTQYF
once - TRBJ2-7 TRBV29-1 TGCAGCGTTGTAGGACGGGATTCCTACGAGCAGTACTTC CSVVGRDSYEQYF
- TRBD1 TRBJ1-2 TRBV27 TGTGCCAGCAGTTTTGGACAGGGTGTAGGTGGCTACACCTTC CASSFGQGVGGYTF
- - TRBJ2-7 TRBV9 TGTGCCAGCAGCGTAGCGGGCGGTATATACGAGCAGTACTTC CASSVAGGIYEQYF
- TRBD2 TRBJ2-7 TRBV2 TGTGCCAGCGGACCTAGCGGCGCCTACGAGCAGTACTTC CASGPSGAYEQYF
- - TRBJ1-1 TRBV9 TGTGCCAGCAGCGTTGATTACTTGAACACTGAAGCTTTCTTT CASSVDYLNTEAFF
- - TRBJ2-7 TRBV11-2 TGTGCCAGCACCGGCCCGTCCTACGAGCAGTACTTC CASTGPSYEQYF
- - TRBJ1-1 TRBV27 TGTGCCAGCAGTTTAATCCAGAACACTGAAGCTTTCTTT CASSLIQNTEAFF
- - TRBJ1-2 TRBV4-1 TGCGCCAGCAGCCAACGCCTCGACAGGTTGCTTGAGCACACCTTC CASSQRLDRLLEHTF
- TRBD2 TRBJ2-7 TRBV15 TGTGCCACCAGCAGGGTGATACGGACTAGCGGGAGCTACGAGCAGTACTTC CATSRVIRTSGSYEQYF
- TRBD2 TRBJ2-1 TRBV7-2 TGTGCCAGCAGCTACGGACTAGCGGGAAGGCTCTACAATGAGCAGTTCTTC CASSYGLAGRLYNEQFF
- TRBD1 TRBJ1-2 TRBV19 TGTGCCAGTAGCTGGGACAGGGGGCTTGGCTACACCTTC CASSWDRGLGYTF
- - TRBJ2-6 TRBV7-8 TGTGCCAGCAGCTTAGGTCAAGGGGCCAACGTCCTGACTTTC CASSLGQGANVLTF
- TRBD2 TRBJ2-1 TRBV27 TGTGCCGCTGGACGTGTCCTAGCGGGAGGTTCTGATGAGCAGTTCTTC CAAGRVLAGGSDEQFF
few - TRBJ2-7 TRBV18 TGTGCCAGCTCACCCGAAATGGAAGGCACCTACGAGCAGTACTTC CASSPEMEGTYEQYF
- - TRBJ2-1 TRBV5-6 TGTGCCAGCAGCTACCAGGGTGGTGAGCAGTTCTTC CASSYQGGEQFF
- TRBD2 TRBJ2-1 TRBV4-1 TGCGCCAGCAGCCAAGACCCCCCCACTAGCGGGAGGGCCTGGGGTGAGCAGTTCTTC CASSQDPPTSGRAWGEQFF
- - TRBJ2-5 TRBV28 TGTGCCAGCGCAACTCAACTTCCGTACCAAGAGACCCAGTACTTC CASATQLPYQETQYF
- - TRBJ2-2 TRBV7-8 TGTGCCAGCAGCTTTTACAGGAGAAACACCGGGGAGCTGTTTTTT CASSFYRRNTGELFF
- - TRBJ2-7 TRBV28 TGTGCCAGCAGTTTATACCTTGTAGGGGCCGCCTTTCCGTACGAGCAGTACTTC CASSLYLVGAAFPYEQYF
many - TRBJ2-7 TRBV7-9 TGTGCCAGCAGCTTAGCAGGCAGCGAGCAGTACTTC CASSLAGSEQYF
- - TRBJ2-3 TRBV13 TGTGCCAGCAGCACGGGACCGCCATCGGGGACAGATACGCAGTATTTT CASSTGPPSGTDTQYF
- - TRBJ2-7 TRBV12-2 TGTGCAAGTCGCTTATCCCCCGTCAACGAGCAGTACTTC CASRLSPVNEQYF
- - TRBJ2-6 TRBV2 TGTGCCAGCAGTGAGGAGACCCATTCGATTTATTCTGGGGCCAACGTCCTGACTTTC CASSEETHSIYSGANVLTF
- - TRBJ2-1 TRBV19 TGTGCCAGTAGGCCGAGCGAGGGAGTCAATGAGCAGTTCTTC CASRPSEGVNEQFF
- TRBD1 TRBJ1-2 TRBV27 TGTGCCAGCAAGGGACAGGGGGCTGACTATGGCTACACCTTC CASKGQGADYGYTF
- - TRBJ2-2 TRBV7-9 TGTGCCAGCAGCGGGACTCCGACCGGGGAGCTGTTTTTT CASSGTPTGELFF
- TRBD2 TRBJ2-1 TRBV7-6 TGTGCCAGCAGCTTAGGAGCGGGAGGGCCAGACAATGAGCAGTTCTTC CASSLGAGGPDNEQFF
once - TRBJ2-3 TRBV11-2 TGTGCCAGCAGCTTCAAGGGACCCGGTTGGACAGATACGCAGTATTTT CASSFKGPGWTDTQYF
- - TRBJ2-7 TRBV29-1 TGCAGCGTTGAAGATGGGGGACTCGCCACCTACGAGCAGTACTTC CSVEDGGLATYEQYF
- TRBD1 TRBJ2-2 TRBV10-3 TGTGCCATCAGTGAGTCGAGGGACAGGGGTATCACCGGGGAGCTGTTTTTT CAISESRDRGITGELFF
- - TRBJ2-7 TRBV28 TGTGCCAGCAGTGGACGGACAAGCCCTACGTTTGAGCAGTACTTC CASSGRTSPTFEQYF
- - TRBJ2-1 TRBV5-4 TGTGCCAGCAGCTTGGGGCAAAATGAGCAGTTCTTC CASSLGQNEQFF
- TRBD1 TRBJ2-1 TRBV5-4 TGTGCCAGCAGCGGTGGGGGGACAGGGAGTTACAATGAGCAGTTCTTC CASSGGGTGSYNEQFF
- - TRBJ1-1 TRBV28 TGTGCCAGCAGTACCCTAGACACACTCAGGGAGGCTGAAGCTTTCTTT CASSTLDTLREAEAFF
few - TRBJ2-1 TRBV10-2 TGCGCCAGCAGTGAACACAATGAGCAGTTCTTC CASSEHNEQFF
once TRBD2 TRBJ2-7 TRBV14 TGTGCCAGCAGCCCAGGACTAGCCGGCGAGCAGTACTTC CASSPGLAGEQYF
- - TRBJ2-7 TRBV11-2 TGTGCCAGCAGCTTCGAGTCGGGGATCTACGAGCAGTACTTC CASSFESGIYEQYF